This TCR beta chain was obtained from a study of T cells in Graves' hyperthyroidism and ophthalmopathy. The study, taken as a whole, reports: The model forecast ophthalmopathy, anticipating it by a median 6.5 months before onset.

RNA transcripts were the template for amplifying TCR beta CDR3 regions. The TCR CDR3 was amplified in a first-round RT-PCR using the HTBI primer set. TCRdb recomputed calls from the multiplex PCR reads with MiXCR, one row per CDR3 protein. Of tens of thousands of distinct CDR3 sequences in the sample, approximately 50% were seen once. The CDR3 loop spans 13 amino acids. Deletions cut 6 bases from V and 9 bases from J, with 12 bases between. The germline gives CDR1 MNHNY, CDR2 SVGAGI (reference sequence). In the case of this clonotype: Its matching antigen is unknown.

This clonotype was obtained from a man between 18 and 35 years old with Graves' hyperthyroidism. The source material was peripheral blood or thyroid tissue (not recorded which). The V call is TRBV6-6, the J call TRBJ1-6; tentatively, D is TRBD1 (6 bases). The CDR3 protein is CASRYTGSSPLHF. CDR3 sequence (DNA): TGTGCCAGCAGATATACAGGGTCTTCACCCCTCCACTTT.